This is a list of T cell receptor beta chains from one sample in a study of early T cells in non-severe SARS-CoV-2 infection. TCRdb reprocessed the 5' RACE reads via MiXCR and lists one record per CDR3 protein. The sample shows approximately 56,000 distinct CDR3 sequences, approximately 10% of them seen only once. Sequencing used whole blood. The receptors derive from an adult who was a healthcare worker with PCR-confirmed SARS-CoV-2 infection or an uninfected control (not recorded which). CDR3s include the opening cysteine and the closing phenylalanine or tryptophan. Fields, in order: D gene, J gene, V gene, clone size, CDR3 protein, CDR3 DNA. D genes are given only for firm matches. Not all rows give a size; the values are once, few, many and, for expanded clones, a class.

. | TRBJ2-1 | TRBV9 | . | CASSVSGTPVRDEQFF | TGTGCCAGCAGCGTTTCCGGGACTCCGGTCCGCGATGAGCAGTTCTTC
. | TRBJ1-5 | TRBV19 | few | CASGQGQLGQPQHF | TGTGCCAGCGGTCAGGGACAACTTGGTCAGCCCCAGCATTTT
. | TRBJ2-3 | TRBV20-1 | . | CSARSLGTGSTDTQYF | TGCAGTGCTAGAAGTTTGGGGACGGGAAGCACAGATACGCAGTATTTT
. | TRBJ1-2 | TRBV7-6 | many | CASSLETGTEYGYTF | TGTGCCAGCAGCTTAGAAACCGGGACGGAATATGGCTACACCTTC
. | TRBJ2-1 | TRBV20-1 | many | CSALVEQFF | TGCAGTGCCCTAGTCGAGCAGTTCTTC
TRBD2 | TRBJ2-7 | TRBV18 | many | CASSPTSSGANSEQYF | TGTGCCAGCTCACCAACATCTAGCGGGGCTAACAGTGAGCAGTACTTC
. | TRBJ2-2 | TRBV13 | . | CASSLDRTGELFF | TGTGCCAGCAGCTTAGACCGAACCGGGGAGCTGTTTTTT
. | TRBJ2-1 | TRBV11-2 | many | CASSPGTLVGQQFF | TGTGCCAGCAGCCCCGGGACCCTCGTCGGTCAGCAGTTCTTC
. | TRBJ2-3 | TRBV20-1 | many | CSARGLVAGRTDTQYF | TGCAGTGCTAGAGGCCTGGTGGCGGGGCGCACAGATACGCAGTATTTT
. | TRBJ1-2 | TRBV20-1 | . | CSATPGEGNYGYTF | TGCAGTGCTACCCCTGGGGAGGGGAACTATGGCTACACCTTC
TRBD2 | TRBJ2-2 | TRBV5-1 | . | CASSLVLAGEGELFF | TGCGCCAGCAGCTTGGTACTAGCGGGAGAGGGGGAGCTGTTTTTT
. | TRBJ2-3 | TRBV7-7 | . | CASRQEIWASKLGTDTQYF | TGTGCTAGCAGGCAAGAGATATGGGCTAGCAAGCTGGGCACAGATACGCAGTATTTT
. | TRBJ2-2 | TRBV5-1 | . | CASSLTGTTGELFF | TGCGCCAGCAGCTTGACAGGAACAACCGGGGAGCTGTTTTTT
TRBD1 | TRBJ1-3 | TRBV7-2 | few | CASSLGRGAGNTIYF | TGTGCCAGCAGCTTAGGCAGGGGGGCTGGAAACACCATATATTTT
TRBD2 | TRBJ2-7 | TRBV18 | . | CASSGTSGSSYEQYF | TGTGCCAGCTCCGGGACTAGCGGAAGCTCCTACGAGCAGTACTTC
TRBD2 | TRBJ2-4 | TRBV14 | . | CASSLGLEENIQYF | TGTGCCAGCAGCCTGGGACTAGAGGAAAACATTCAGTACTTC
TRBD1 | TRBJ2-7 | TRBV27 | . | CASKQGYEQYF | TGTGCCAGTAAACAGGGGTACGAGCAGTACTTC
. | TRBJ2-7 | TRBV12-5 | many | CASGFYPRDGYEQYF | TGTGCTAGTGGTTTTTACCCCAGGGACGGGTACGAGCAGTACTTC
. | TRBJ1-2 | TRBV29-1 | . | CSVLGGKGYTF | TGCAGCGTTCTTGGGGGTAAAGGCTACACCTTC
. | TRBJ2-3 | TRBV29-1 | . | CSVARGTDTQYF | TGCAGCGTTGCCAGGGGCACAGATACGCAGTATTTT
. | TRBJ1-2 | TRBV19 | many | CASSMGNSLDSRGYTF | TGTGCCAGTAGTATGGGAAATTCCCTCGATAGCCGTGGCTACACCTTC
. | TRBJ2-4 | TRBV5-5 | many | CASSLGVAAKNIQYF | TGTGCCAGCAGCTTGGGGGTAGCAGCCAAAAACATTCAGTACTTC
TRBD1 | TRBJ2-5 | TRBV19 | few | CASSIKTGDVETQYF | TGTGCCAGTAGTATCAAGACAGGGGACGTAGAGACCCAGTACTTC
TRBD2 | TRBJ2-2 | TRBV12-3/TRBV12-4 | . | CASSFGLAGRWNTGELFF | TGTGCCAGCAGTTTCGGCCTAGCGGGAAGGTGGAACACCGGGGAGCTGTTTTTT
. | TRBJ2-2 | TRBV6-2/TRBV6-3 | . | CASSYSDGGVNTGELFF | TGTGCCAGCAGTTACTCGGACGGCGGGGTGAACACCGGGGAGCTGTTTTTT
. | TRBJ1-1 | TRBV7-2 | many | CASSLNSAARMNTEAFF | TGTGCCAGCAGCTTAAATTCGGCCGCTAGGATGAACACTGAAGCTTTCTTT
. | TRBJ1-1 | TRBV4-3 | medium-sized | CASSQDLRGGVTEAFF | TGCGCCAGCAGCCAAGATCTTAGGGGGGGCGTCACTGAAGCTTTCTTT
. | TRBJ1-2 | TRBV10-3 | many | CAISDWGSGAANYGYTF | TGTGCCATCAGTGACTGGGGTTCGGGTGCAGCGAACTATGGCTACACCTTC
. | TRBJ1-5 | TRBV6-5 | few | CASSYSMSGNSNQPQHF | TGTGCCAGCAGTTACTCGATGTCCGGAAATAGCAATCAGCCCCAGCATTTT
. | TRBJ2-5 | TRBV29-1 | . | CSARGETQYF | TGCAGCGCCCGAGGGGAGACCCAGTACTTC
. | TRBJ2-7 | TRBV3-1 | few | CASSQTVWSSYEQYF | TGTGCCAGCAGCCAAACGGTCTGGAGCTCCTACGAGCAGTACTTC
. | TRBJ2-7 | TRBV6-4 | many | CASTDYEQYF | TGTGCCAGTACCGACTACGAGCAGTACTTC
. | TRBJ2-6 | TRBV9 | few | CASSVVDSGANVLTF | TGTGCCAGCAGCGTAGTTGACTCTGGGGCCAACGTCCTGACTTTC
. | TRBJ1-1 | TRBV12-5 | many | CASGPAVGGSTFF | TGTGCTAGTGGACCCGCCGTCGGAGGGTCTACTTTCTTT
TRBD2 | TRBJ2-3 | TRBV10-3 | many | CAISSGLAGSGTSTDTQYF | TGTGCCATCAGTTCGGGACTAGCGGGATCCGGAACTAGCACAGATACGCAGTATTTT
TRBD1 | TRBJ2-2 | TRBV7-6 | . | CASSFTGVNTGELFF | TGTGCCAGCAGCTTTACAGGGGTCAACACCGGGGAGCTGTTTTTT
TRBD2 | TRBJ2-2 | TRBV5-1 | . | CASGTSGSTTGELFF | TGCGCCAGCGGTACTAGCGGGTCAACCACCGGGGAGCTGTTTTTT
. | TRBJ2-1 | TRBV7-2 | many | CASSLDPFSQREQFF | TGTGCCAGCAGCTTAGACCCCTTTAGCCAACGAGAGCAGTTCTTC
. | TRBJ2-1 | TRBV5-5 | many | CASSFGGQINNEQFF | TGTGCCAGCAGCTTCGGGGGACAGATAAACAATGAGCAGTTCTTC
. | TRBJ2-4 | TRBV7-8 | . | CASSLGGGTNIQYF | TGTGCCAGCAGCTTAGGGGGAGGCACAAACATTCAGTACTTC
. | TRBJ2-2 | TRBV30 | few | CAWGRLALTGELFF | TGTGCCTGGGGGAGGCTAGCATTGACCGGGGAGCTGTTTTTT
TRBD1 | TRBJ2-7 | TRBV10-2 | many | CASIMDRGYEQYF | TGCGCCAGCATCATGGACAGGGGCTACGAGCAGTACTTC
. | TRBJ1-1 | TRBV5-5 | . | CASSFNSRVGTEAFF | TGTGCCAGCAGCTTCAACAGTCGGGTGGGGACTGAAGCTTTCTTT
TRBD2 | TRBJ2-7 | TRBV6-2/TRBV6-3 | many | CASKLALAGGEQYF | TGTGCCAGCAAGTTGGCGCTAGCGGGAGGCGAGCAGTACTTC
. | TRBJ1-1 | TRBV11-2 | . | CASSLERTSWKAFF | TGTGCCAGCAGCTTAGAGAGGACCTCATGGAAAGCTTTCTTT